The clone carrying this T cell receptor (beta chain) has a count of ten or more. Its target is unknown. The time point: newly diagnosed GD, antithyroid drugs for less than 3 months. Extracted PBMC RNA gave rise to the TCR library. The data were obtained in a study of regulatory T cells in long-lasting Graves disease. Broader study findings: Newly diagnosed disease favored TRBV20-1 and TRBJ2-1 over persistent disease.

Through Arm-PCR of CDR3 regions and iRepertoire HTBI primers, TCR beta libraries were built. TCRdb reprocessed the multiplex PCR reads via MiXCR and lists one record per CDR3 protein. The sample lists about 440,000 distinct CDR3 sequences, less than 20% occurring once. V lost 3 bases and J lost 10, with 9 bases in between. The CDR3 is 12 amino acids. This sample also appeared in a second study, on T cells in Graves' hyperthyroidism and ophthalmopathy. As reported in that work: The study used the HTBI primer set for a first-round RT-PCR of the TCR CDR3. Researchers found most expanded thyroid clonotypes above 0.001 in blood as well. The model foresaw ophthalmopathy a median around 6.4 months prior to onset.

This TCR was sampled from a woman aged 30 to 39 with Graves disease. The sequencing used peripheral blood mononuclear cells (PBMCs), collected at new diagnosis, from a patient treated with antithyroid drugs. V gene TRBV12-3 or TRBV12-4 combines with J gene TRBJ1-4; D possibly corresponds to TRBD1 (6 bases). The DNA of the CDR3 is TGTGCCAGCAGTTTCGGAGGGGGAAAACTGTTTTTT. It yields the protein CASSFGGGKLFF.